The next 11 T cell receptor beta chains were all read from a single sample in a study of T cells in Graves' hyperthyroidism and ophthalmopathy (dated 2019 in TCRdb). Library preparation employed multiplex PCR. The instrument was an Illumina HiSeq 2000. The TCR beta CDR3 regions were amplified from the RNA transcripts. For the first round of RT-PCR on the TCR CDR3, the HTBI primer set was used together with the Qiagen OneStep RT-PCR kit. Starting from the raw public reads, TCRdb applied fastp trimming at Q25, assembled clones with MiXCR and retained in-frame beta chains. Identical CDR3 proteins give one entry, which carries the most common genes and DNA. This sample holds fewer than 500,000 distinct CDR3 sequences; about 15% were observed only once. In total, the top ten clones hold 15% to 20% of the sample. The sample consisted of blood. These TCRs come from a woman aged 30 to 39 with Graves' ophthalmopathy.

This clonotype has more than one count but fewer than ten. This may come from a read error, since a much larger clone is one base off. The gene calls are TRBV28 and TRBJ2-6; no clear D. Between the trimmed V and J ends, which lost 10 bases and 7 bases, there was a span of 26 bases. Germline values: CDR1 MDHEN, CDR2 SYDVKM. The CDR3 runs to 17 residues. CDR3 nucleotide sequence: TGTGCCACTAACGACCCCTCGTCTCCTCGTCCCGCCAACGTCCTGACTTTC. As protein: CATNDPSSPRPANVLTF.

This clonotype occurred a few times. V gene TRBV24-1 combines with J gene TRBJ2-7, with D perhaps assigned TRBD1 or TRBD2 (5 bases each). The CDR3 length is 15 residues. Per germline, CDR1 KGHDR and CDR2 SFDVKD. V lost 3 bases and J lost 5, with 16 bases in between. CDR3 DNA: TGTGCCACCAGTGATACGTACGGGGCCAGTAACGAGCAGTACTTC. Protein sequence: CATSDTYGASNEQYF.

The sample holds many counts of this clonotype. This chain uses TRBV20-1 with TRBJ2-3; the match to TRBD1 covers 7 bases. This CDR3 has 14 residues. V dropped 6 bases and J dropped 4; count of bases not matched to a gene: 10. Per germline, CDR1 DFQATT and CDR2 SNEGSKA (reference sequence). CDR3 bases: TGCAGTGCAAGCCACAGGGGAAAGTCAGATACGCAGTATTTT. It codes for CSASHRGKSDTQYF.

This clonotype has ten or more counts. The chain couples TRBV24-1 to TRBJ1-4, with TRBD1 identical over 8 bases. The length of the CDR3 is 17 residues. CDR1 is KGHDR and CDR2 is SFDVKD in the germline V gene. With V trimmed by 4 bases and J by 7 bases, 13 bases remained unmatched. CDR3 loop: CATSDTGTGHGIEKLFF. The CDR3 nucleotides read TGTGCCACCAGTGACACCGGGACAGGCCATGGGATTGAAAAACTGTTTTTT.

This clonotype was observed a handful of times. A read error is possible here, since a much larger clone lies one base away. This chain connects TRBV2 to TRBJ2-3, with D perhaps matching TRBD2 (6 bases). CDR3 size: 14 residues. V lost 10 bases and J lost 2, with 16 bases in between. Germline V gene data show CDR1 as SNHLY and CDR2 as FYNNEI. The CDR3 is CATAEAGSTDTQYF. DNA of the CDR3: TGTGCCACCGCGGAGGCGGGGTCCACAGATACGCAGTATTTT.

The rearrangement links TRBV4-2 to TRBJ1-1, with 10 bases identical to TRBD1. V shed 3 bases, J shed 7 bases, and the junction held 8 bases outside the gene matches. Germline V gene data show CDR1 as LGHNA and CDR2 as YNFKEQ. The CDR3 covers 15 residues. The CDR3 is CASSHPGQGVSEAFF. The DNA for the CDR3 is TGTGCCAGCAGCCACCCAGGACAGGGGGTAAGTGAAGCTTTCTTT.

The CDR3: CASSLTGDTYGYTF. As DNA, the CDR3 is TGTGCCAGCAGTCTTACAGGGGACACCTATGGCTACACCTTC. The chain carries TRBV6-1 and TRBJ1-2; 7 bases are shared with TRBD1. The V segment lost 5 bases and the J segment 4 bases; nucleotides outside the gene matches: 7. The germline V gene has CDR1 MNHNS and CDR2 SASEGT. This CDR3 contains 14 residues.

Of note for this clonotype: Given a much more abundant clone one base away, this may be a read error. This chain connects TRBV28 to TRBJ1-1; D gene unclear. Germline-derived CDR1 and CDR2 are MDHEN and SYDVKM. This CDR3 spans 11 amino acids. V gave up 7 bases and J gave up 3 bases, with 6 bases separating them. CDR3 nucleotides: TGTGCCAGCATTAGGTACACTGAAGCTTTCTTT. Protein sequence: CASIRYTEAFF.

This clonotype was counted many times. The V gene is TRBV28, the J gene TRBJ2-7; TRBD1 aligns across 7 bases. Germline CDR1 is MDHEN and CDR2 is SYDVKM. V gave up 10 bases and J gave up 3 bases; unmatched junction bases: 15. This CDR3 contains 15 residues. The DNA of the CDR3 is TGTGCCACCATATATCCGACAGGGAATGGCTACGAGCAGTACTTC. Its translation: CATIYPTGNGYEQYF. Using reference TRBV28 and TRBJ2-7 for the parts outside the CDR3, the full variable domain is DVKVTQSSRYLVKRTGEKVFLECVQDMDHENMFWYRQDPGLGLRLIYFSYDVKMKEKGDIPEGYSVSREKKERFSLILESASTNQTSMYLCATIYPTGNGYEQYFGPGTRLTVT.

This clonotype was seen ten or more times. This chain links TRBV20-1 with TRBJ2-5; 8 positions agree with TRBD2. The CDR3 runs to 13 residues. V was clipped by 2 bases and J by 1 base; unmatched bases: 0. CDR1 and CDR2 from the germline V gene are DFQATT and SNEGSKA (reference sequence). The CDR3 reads CSARRGGQETQYF. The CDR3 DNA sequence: TGCAGTGCTAGACGGGGGGGCCAAGAGACCCAGTACTTC.

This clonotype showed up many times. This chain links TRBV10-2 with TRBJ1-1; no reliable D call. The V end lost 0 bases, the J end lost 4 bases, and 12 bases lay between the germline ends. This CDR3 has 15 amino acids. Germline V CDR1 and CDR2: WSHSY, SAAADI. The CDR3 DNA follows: TGCGCCAGCAGTGAGTCTCGGCGGGGAGCCACTGAAGCTTTCTTT. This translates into CASSESRRGATEAFF.